Listed below are T cell receptor beta chains from one sample, sequenced in a study of blood T cell repertoires in COVID-19. TCRdb keeps only in-frame clones here, not all; method: immunoSEQ multiplex PCR. The data hold 80,000 to 100,000 clones, with around 72% observed a single time. What was sequenced was peripheral blood. The receptor set was obtained from a man aged 70 or older with acute or convalescent COVID-19. The CDR3 runs from the conserved cysteine through the conserved F or W. Each record gives: D gene, J gene, clone size, V gene, CDR3 protein, CDR3 DNA. D genes are given only for firm matches. Where a row states a size, it is once, few, many or the class of an expanded clone; other rows omit it.

.,TRBJ1-2,.,TRBV28,CASSIQDNGYTF,TGTGCCAGCAGTATCCAGGATAACGGCTACACCTTC
TRBD1,TRBJ1-4,.,TRBV6-1,CASSEEAGGGYRNEKLFF,TGTGCCAGCAGTGAAGAAGCAGGAGGGGGCTATAGAAATGAAAAACTGTTTTTT
TRBD2,TRBJ2-7,.,TRBV19,CASSKTSGSSYEQYF,TGTGCCAGTAGTAAGACTAGCGGGAGCTCCTACGAGCAGTACTTC
TRBD2,TRBJ2-1,.,TRBV5-1,CASSLAGTSSYNEQFF,TGCGCCAGCAGCTTAGCCGGGACTAGCTCCTACAATGAGCAGTTCTTC
.,TRBJ2-7,.,TRBV5-6,CASSLIGASYEQYF,TGTGCCAGCAGCTTGATAGGGGCGTCCTACGAGCAGTACTTC
.,TRBJ1-1,.,TRBV5-6,CASSFSGNTEAFF,TGTGCCAGCAGCTTCAGTGGGAACACTGAAGCTTTCTTT
TRBD1,TRBJ1-5,.,TRBV5-1,CASSWGGQGGQPQHF,TGCGCCAGCAGCTGGGGGGGACAGGGGGGACAGCCCCAGCATTTT
TRBD2,TRBJ2-5,.,TRBV24-1,CATSQGGRETQYF,TGTGCCACCAGTCAGGGCGGGAGGGAGACCCAGTACTTC
TRBD2,TRBJ2-1,.,TRBV7-9,CASSQIAGGRNEQFF,TGTGCCAGCAGCCAAATAGCGGGAGGAAGAAATGAGCAGTTCTTC
.,TRBJ2-7,.,TRBV2,CASSVAVTYEQYF,TGTGCCAGCAGTGTGGCAGTTACCTACGAGCAGTACTTC
TRBD1,TRBJ1-2,.,TRBV7-2,CASSLVGGAGYGYTF,TGTGCCAGCAGCTTAGTAGGGGGCGCAGGCTATGGCTACACCTTC
.,TRBJ2-3,.,TRBV7-2,CASSTPTSSDTQYF,TGTGCCAGCAGCACTCCGACTAGTTCAGATACGCAGTATTTT
TRBD1,TRBJ1-1,.,TRBV15,CATSGNTGDHTEAFF,TGTGCCACCAGCGGGAATACAGGGGACCACACTGAAGCTTTCTTT
TRBD1,TRBJ1-6,once,TRBV5-1,CASSLWDRDNSPLHF,TGCGCCAGCAGCTTGTGGGACAGGGATAATTCACCCCTCCACTTT
TRBD1,TRBJ1-3,.,TRBV28,CASSGFSGRTGFGNTIYF,TGTGCCAGCAGTGGCTTTTCTGGCCGGACAGGGTTCGGAAACACCATATATTTT
TRBD1,TRBJ2-5,.,TRBV4-1,CASSQGQGGGKTQYF,TGCGCCAGCAGCCAAGGACAGGGGGGTGGGAAGACCCAGTACTTC
.,TRBJ2-5,.,TRBV6-5,CASSSWTGMETQYF,TGTGCCAGCAGTTCCTGGACTGGGATGGAGACCCAGTACTTC
TRBD2,TRBJ2-3,.,TRBV4-2,CASSQDLEGGPDTQYF,TGTGCCAGCAGCCAAGATCTAGAGGGAGGGCCAGATACGCAGTATTTT
.,TRBJ1-3,many,TRBV28,CASSLGGSGNTIYF,TGTGCCAGCAGTTTGGGGGGCTCTGGAAACACCATATATTTT
TRBD1,TRBJ2-5,.,TRBV24-1,CATSDPPRQGALETQYF,TGTGCCACCAGTGATCCGCCGCGACAGGGGGCCTTGGAGACCCAGTACTTC
.,TRBJ1-4,.,TRBV5-4,CASSPGQGNEKLFF,TGTGCCAGCAGCCCGGGGCAGGGGAATGAAAAACTGTTTTTT
TRBD1,TRBJ2-5,.,TRBV11-2,CASSPYWTGIQETQYF,TGTGCCAGCAGCCCCTACTGGACAGGGATACAAGAGACCCAGTACTTC
TRBD1,TRBJ2-3,.,TRBV7-2,CASSYAGTGVGDTQYF,TGTGCCAGCAGCTACGCCGGGACAGGTGTCGGAGATACGCAGTATTTT
.,TRBJ2-7,.,TRBV11-2,CASSPMGGGSGYEQYF,TGTGCCAGCAGCCCTATGGGGGGCGGGAGCGGGTACGAGCAGTACTTC
.,TRBJ2-4,.,TRBV6-2/TRBV6-3,CASSYTGTPGEYAKNIQYF,TGTGCCAGCAGTTACACCGGGACACCTGGGGAGTACGCCAAAAACATTCAGTACTTC
TRBD1,TRBJ1-2,.,TRBV2,CASRGTGVGYTF,TGTGCCAGCAGGGGGACAGGGGTTGGCTACACCTTC
.,TRBJ2-3,once,TRBV5-1,CASSLYGGGTDTQYF,TGCGCCAGCAGCTTGTACGGGGGAGGCACAGATACGCAGTATTTT
TRBD2,TRBJ2-3,.,TRBV27,CASRNILAGDTQYF,TGTGCCAGCAGAAACATATTAGCGGGAGATACGCAGTATTTT
.,TRBJ2-1,.,TRBV12-3/TRBV12-4,CASGGLIDEQFF,TGTGCCAGCGGGGGGTTGATCGATGAGCAGTTCTTC
.,TRBJ1-2,few,TRBV19,CASSLLQGNYTF,TGTGCCAGTAGCCTCCTACAGGGAAACTACACCTTC
TRBD2,TRBJ2-5,.,TRBV28,CASRTAVGGDRETQYF,TGTGCCAGCAGGACCGCGGTGGGGGGGGACCGAGAGACCCAGTACTTC
.,TRBJ1-2,.,TRBV7-6,CASSPMRNYGYTF,TGTGCCAGCAGCCCTATGAGGAACTATGGCTACACCTTC
TRBD1,TRBJ1-1,.,TRBV27,CASSLFAGGTEAFF,TGTGCCAGCAGTTTATTTGCAGGGGGAACTGAAGCTTTCTTT
TRBD1,TRBJ1-5,.,TRBV19,CASSRNSDRAIANQPQHF,TGTGCCAGTAGCAGAAACTCGGACAGGGCCATCGCGAATCAGCCCCAGCATTTT
TRBD2,TRBJ2-3,.,TRBV5-4,CASSWGGGTDTQYF,TGTGCCAGCAGTTGGGGCGGGGGGACAGATACGCAGTATTTT
.,TRBJ1-5,many,TRBV2,CASREESNQPQHF,TGTGCCAGCCGAGAGGAAAGCAATCAGCCCCAGCATTTT
.,TRBJ2-6,.,TRBV4-2,CASSQQGSGANVLTF,TGTGCCAGCAGCCAGCAGGGCTCTGGGGCCAACGTCCTGACTTTC
TRBD1,TRBJ1-5,.,TRBV5-1,CASSSGTGGQPQHF,TGCGCCAGCAGCTCGGGGACAGGGGGCCAGCCCCAGCATTTT
TRBD1,TRBJ1-1,.,TRBV6-6,CASSYSTGWTTEAFF,TGTGCCAGCAGTTACTCGACAGGGTGGACCACTGAAGCTTTCTTT
.,TRBJ1-2,.,TRBV4-1,CASSQDPGAGYGYTF,TGCGCCAGCAGCCAAGACCCAGGGGCGGGCTATGGCTACACCTTC
.,TRBJ1-5,.,TRBV2,CASSEGRGSNQPQHF,TGTGCCAGCAGTGAAGGCAGGGGAAGCAATCAGCCCCAGCATTTT
.,TRBJ1-2,.,TRBV20-1,CSASVRSRGYTF,TGCAGTGCTAGTGTCAGGTCTCGTGGCTACACCTTC
TRBD1,TRBJ2-5,.,TRBV15,CATSRDRGQETQYF,TGTGCCACCAGCAGGGACAGGGGGCAAGAGACCCAGTACTTC
.,TRBJ2-2,many,TRBV30,CAWSRGTSSTGELFF,TGTGCCTGGAGCCGAGGCACTAGCAGCACCGGGGAGCTGTTTTTT
TRBD1,TRBJ1-6,.,TRBV20-1,CSASPRTGGYNSPLHF,TGCAGTGCTAGTCCCCGGACAGGGGGCTATAATTCACCCCTCCACTTT
.,TRBJ2-3,few,TRBV7-2,CASRPGITDTQYF,TGTGCCAGCCGGCCCGGGATCACAGATACGCAGTATTTT
.,TRBJ1-2,once,TRBV19,CASSIASGPNYGYTF,TGTGCCAGTAGTATTGCGTCAGGGCCTAACTATGGCTACACCTTC
TRBD2,TRBJ2-2,.,TRBV27,CAIRPGLETGELFF,TGTGCCATCCGCCCGGGACTAGAGACCGGGGAGCTGTTTTTT
TRBD1,TRBJ1-2,.,TRBV2,CASSEATGDNYGYTF,TGTGCCAGCAGTGAAGCAACAGGGGACAACTATGGCTACACCTTC
TRBD1,TRBJ1-5,.,TRBV6-5,CASSFVPGQGMHF,TGTGCCAGCAGTTTCGTGCCGGGACAGGGAATGCATTTT
TRBD1,TRBJ2-6,.,TRBV9,CASSVQTGGLWISRGANVLTF,TGTGCCAGCAGCGTCCAGACAGGGGGACTATGGATCTCTAGGGGGGCCAACGTCCTGACTTTC
TRBD1,TRBJ1-2,few,TRBV28,CASSIYRGSGYTF,TGTGCCAGCAGTATCTACAGGGGGTCGGGCTACACCTTC
TRBD1,TRBJ2-7,.,TRBV5-1,CASSRGQGAEEQYF,TGCGCCAGCAGCCGGGGACAGGGGGCTGAAGAGCAGTACTTC
.,TRBJ2-1,.,TRBV27,CASSSSGGAEQFF,TGTGCCAGCAGTTCAAGTGGAGGGGCTGAGCAGTTCTTC
TRBD2,TRBJ2-7,.,TRBV28,CASSSPRAGENYEQYF,TGTGCCAGCAGTTCCCCCCGCGCGGGAGAGAATTACGAGCAGTACTTC
.,TRBJ1-1,.,TRBV3-1/TRBV3-2,CASSQDPGAGTPEAFF,TGTGCCAGCAGCCAAGATCCGGGCGCGGGAACCCCCGAAGCTTTCTTT